This T cell receptor beta chain was retrieved from a study of regulatory T cells in long-lasting Graves disease. Whole-study context: Those with persistent Graves' disease had received antithyroid drugs for over 5 years with positive TSH receptor antibodies.

Relying on iRepertoire HTBI primers and Arm-PCR of CDR3 regions, the team built TCR beta libraries. TCRdb called the multiplex PCR reads again in MiXCR, with one record for every CDR3 protein. This table holds 390,000 or so distinct CDR3 sequences, approximately 23% found once. This clonotype was observed a few times. Time point meaning: persistent/refractory GD, antithyroid drugs over 5 years with positive TRAb. PBMCs provided the RNA from which the TCR library was made. The authors diagnosed Graves' disease using American Thyroid Association guidelines. This TCR derives from a middle-aged woman with Graves disease. Sequencing used peripheral blood mononuclear cells (PBMCs), obtained when the disease was refractory, from a patient treated with antithyroid drugs.

CDR3: CSASKDSQETQYF. CDR3 in DNA: TGCAGTGCTAGCAAGGACTCCCAAGAGACCCAGTACTTC. V usage is TRBV20-1 and J usage is TRBJ2-5; TRBD2 might be the D (5 bases). CDR3 size: 13 residues. Trimming shortened V by 3 bases and J by 1 base, and 9 bases separated the two germline ends. Per germline, CDR1 DFQATT and CDR2 SNEGSKA (reference sequence).